The 26 T cell receptor beta chains below were found in one sample sequenced in a study of Graves' ophthalmopathy and Graves' hyperthyroidism. Amplified TCR beta CDR3 regions were obtained using RNA transcripts as template. HTBI primers primed a first-round RT-PCR, and a second-round multiplex PCR followed. TCRdb fed the multiplex PCR reads into MiXCR, producing one record per CDR3 protein. Altogether 200,000 to 250,000 distinct CDR3 sequences are present, just under 30% being singletons, with the ten largest covering approximately 8.6%. Sequencing input: peripheral blood. These receptors all stem from a man in his fifties or sixties with Graves' ophthalmopathy.

This clonotype appeared many times. The genes are TRBV6-5 and TRBJ2-5, with 8 bases identical to TRBD1. The germline gives CDR1 MNHEY, CDR2 SVGAGI. The CDR3 has 15 amino acids. After removal of 6 bases from V and 2 bases from J, the junction contained 8 bases not matched to a gene. CDR3 bases: TGTGCCAGCAGCGTTCACCGGGACAGGCAAGAGACCCAGTACTTC. Protein product: CASSVHRDRQETQYF.

J is TRBJ2-5 and V is TRBV6-5; tentatively, D is TRBD1 (6 bases). The germline gives CDR1 MNHEY, CDR2 SVGAGI. The CDR3 sequence is 15 residues long. The V end was cut by 4 bases, the J end by 4 bases, with 16 bases between. The CDR3 DNA sequence: TGTGCCAGCAGTTTATCCACTACAGGGAGAGAGACCCAGTACTTC. Translating gives CASSLSTTGRETQYF.

This clonotype was picked up many times. V gene TRBV4-1 combines with J gene TRBJ2-5; TRBD1 might be the D (6 bases). The V gene lost 1 base and the J gene lost 2 bases, with 14 bases spanning the gap. The CDR3 runs to 16 residues. Germline V gene sequence: CDR1 MGHRA, CDR2 YSYEKL. The chain's CDR3 is CASSQGYIGGQETQYF. The CDR3 bases are TGCGCCAGCAGCCAAGGATATATAGGGGGTCAAGAGACCCAGTACTTC.

The chain carries TRBV4-1 and TRBJ1-1; 7 nucleotides line up with TRBD1. The CDR3 contains 19 residues. CDR1 is MGHRA, CDR2 YSYEKL, per germline. The ends lost 1 base at V and 0 bases at J; junction bases unmatched: 14. The CDR3 loop is CASSQAPGQQTSMNTEAFF. The CDR3 coding sequence is TGCGCCAGCAGCCAAGCCCCGGGACAGCAAACATCTATGAACACTGAAGCTTTCTTT.

The V call is TRBV6-5, the J call TRBJ1-2; no firm D call. Germline lookup yields CDR1 MNHEY and CDR2 SVGAGI. The V end lost 0 bases, the J end lost 3 bases, and 11 bases lay between the germline ends. CDR3 length: 15 amino acids. The CDR3 sequence: CASSYSQAVDYGYTF. CDR3 DNA: TGTGCCAGCAGTTACTCGCAAGCGGTGGACTATGGCTACACCTTC.

This clonotype appeared many times. CDR3 DNA sequence: TGCAGCGAAACGACAGGGGACACTGAAGCTTTCTTT. Encoded protein: CSETTGDTEAFF. The chain recombines TRBV29-1 with TRBJ1-1; 8 bases align to TRBD1. V was clipped by 7 bases and J by 3 bases; unmatched bases: 4. CDR3 size: 12 residues. Germline V gene lookup returns CDR1 SQVTM and CDR2 ANQGSEA.

CDR3 nucleotides: TGTGCCAGCAGCTTAGAGGCACATCTGAACACTGAAGCTTTCTTT. It is translated as CASSLEAHLNTEAFF. The chain links TRBV7-8 to TRBJ1-1; the D is unclear. Germline CDR1 is SGHVS and CDR2 is FQNEAQ. V was clipped by 1 base and J by 0 bases, with 9 bases between them. The CDR3 length is 15 residues.

This clonotype has at least ten counts. The chain uses TRBV19 and TRBJ2-5; 9 nucleotides align to TRBD1. Germline loops: CDR1 LNHDA, CDR2 SQIVND (reference sequence). This CDR3 region has 15 residues. J lost 2 bases, V lost 3 bases, and 4 bases had no gene match. The CDR3 coding sequence is TGTGCCAGTAGTATCTCACAGGGGGCACAAGAGACCCAGTACTTC. Its protein is CASSISQGAQETQYF.

CDR3 amino acids: CASSLAGATTEAFF. DNA of the CDR3: TGTGCCAGCAGCTTAGCGGGTGCAACCACTGAAGCTTTCTTT. This rearrangement joins TRBV7-2 to TRBJ1-1; D is uncertain. Trimming stripped 0 bases from V and 4 bases from J, with 9 bases between. Looked up from germline, CDR1 is SGHTA and CDR2 is FQGNSA. The CDR3 is made up of 14 amino acids.

This clonotype appeared once. The CDR3 loop reads CASSPGTDVNTEAFF. The CDR3 nucleotides are TGTGCCAGCTCACCCGGGACAGATGTGAACACTGAAGCTTTCTTT. The chain is built from TRBV18 and TRBJ1-1; 7 nucleotides agree with TRBD1. This CDR3 is built from 15 residues. V was clipped by 3 bases and J by 0 bases; unmatched bases: 4. Germline V gene lookup returns CDR1 KGHSH and CDR2 LQKENI.

This clonotype has at least ten counts. The chain joins TRBV6-5 to TRBJ2-7; maybe TRBD1 (5 bases). Germline V CDR1 and CDR2: MNHEY, SVGAGI. V lost 7 bases, J lost 3 bases, and 13 bases lay in between. The CDR3 loop spans 13 amino acids. The CDR3 sequence: CASKSGSNYEQYF. The CDR3 DNA is TGTGCCAGCAAATCAGGGTCAAACTACGAGCAGTACTTC.

The table lists this clonotype with many counts. The gene calls are TRBV4-3 and TRBJ1-1; TRBD1 agrees at 7 bases. CDR3 size: 17 residues. The ends lost 0 bases at V and 8 bases at J; junction bases unmatched: 15. The V gene's germline CDR1 is LGHNA and CDR2 YSLEER. The CDR3 loop is CASSQDLAETGTSEAFF. DNA of the CDR3: TGCGCCAGCAGCCAAGATCTCGCGGAGACAGGGACTTCCGAAGCTTTCTTT.

This clonotype occurred many times. This chain links TRBV20-1 with TRBJ1-6; 10 bases map to TRBD1. This CDR3 is 17 amino acids long. CDR1 and CDR2 (germline): DFQATT, SNEGSKA (reference sequence). The J segment lost 5 bases and the V segment lost 3 bases, leaving 10 bases of the junction unmatched. The CDR3 is CSASHVVGQGNNSPLHF. The CDR3, as DNA: TGCAGTGCTAGTCATGTTGTGGGACAGGGGAATAATTCACCCCTCCACTTT.

The chain joins TRBV6-1 to TRBJ2-7; tentatively, D is TRBD1 or TRBD2 (5 bases each). Trimming shortened V by 4 bases and J by 3 bases, and 10 bases separated the two germline ends. There are 13 residues in the CDR3. Germline V gene lookup returns CDR1 MNHNS and CDR2 SASEGT. The CDR3 spells CASSAGTGYEQYF. The CDR3 nucleotides are TGTGCCAGCAGTGCTGGGACCGGCTACGAGCAGTACTTC.

This clonotype has at least ten counts. The chain combines TRBV12-3 or TRBV12-4 with TRBJ2-2; 14 bases are a match to TRBD2. The CDR3 sequence is 15 residues long. Trimming removed 7 bases from V and 6 bases from J; junction bases left unmatched: 4. The chain's CDR3 is CASKPGLAGAGELFF. CDR3 coding DNA: TGTGCCAGCAAACCGGGACTAGCGGGAGCCGGGGAGCTGTTTTTT.

This chain links TRBV10-3 with TRBJ1-1; D is undetermined. Germline loops: CDR1 ENHRY, CDR2 SYGVKD. Trimming took 6 bases from V and 0 from J, leaving 11 bases between them. The CDR3 loop spans 14 amino acids. The CDR3 nucleotides are TGTGCCATCAGAGTAGACGGACTGAACACTGAAGCTTTCTTT. Amino acid sequence: CAIRVDGLNTEAFF.

The chain employs TRBV6-5 and TRBJ2-5; the D call may be TRBD1 or TRBD2 (5 bases each). Between the trimmed V and J ends, which lost 2 bases and 1 base, there was a span of 11 bases. There are 15 residues in the CDR3. Germline values: CDR1 MNHEY, CDR2 SVGAGI. The CDR3 reads CASSYMQGVQETQYF. The CDR3 DNA reads TGTGCCAGCAGTTACATGCAGGGAGTCCAAGAGACCCAGTACTTC.

V is TRBV11-2 and J is TRBJ2-7; 11 bases agree with TRBD2. Trimming removed 4 bases from V and 0 bases from J; junction bases left unmatched: 5. Germline CDR1 and CDR2: SGHAT and FQNNGV. The CDR3 extends over 16 amino acids. The CDR3 sequence is CASSSVSGRASYEQYF. In DNA form, the CDR3 reads TGTGCCAGCAGCTCCGTTAGCGGGAGGGCCTCCTACGAGCAGTACTTC.

There are many counts of this clonotype. The chain has TRBV6-5 and TRBJ1-2; 9 bases are a match to TRBD1. V lost 6 bases to trimming and J lost 1 base; unmatched junction nucleotides: 3. The CDR3 consists of 14 residues. CDR1 is MNHEY, CDR2 SVGAGI, per germline. The chain's CDR3 is CASSWDRVNYGYTF. The CDR3 DNA reads TGTGCCAGCAGCTGGGACAGGGTTAACTATGGCTACACCTTC.

The table lists this clonotype with many counts. The chain couples TRBV28 to TRBJ1-5, with D possibly being TRBD1 (6 bases). Germline V gene lookup returns CDR1 MDHEN and CDR2 SYDVKM. The CDR3 length is 14 residues. Trimming shortened V by 1 base and J by 4 bases, and 8 bases separated the two germline ends. CDR3 in amino acids: CASSLFRGNQPQHF. The CDR3 nucleotides read TGTGCCAGCAGTTTATTTAGGGGGAATCAGCCCCAGCATTTT.

In this sample, this clonotype turned up many times. V gene TRBV11-2 combines with J gene TRBJ1-1; TRBD1 might be the D (5 bases). Per the germline V gene, CDR1 is SGHAT and CDR2 is FQNNGV. Trimming left V 5 bases short and J 5 bases short, with 15 bases between. This CDR3 spans 14 amino acids. As DNA, the CDR3 is TGTGCCAGCAGCCACCTCGACAGTGGGACTGAAGCTTTCTTT. Its protein product is CASSHLDSGTEAFF.

This clonotype has just one count. V is TRBV6-2 or TRBV6-3 and J is TRBJ2-5; TRBD2 aligns across 7 bases. The V gene end was trimmed by 7 bases and the J gene end by 4 bases; junction bases not matched to a gene: 3. This CDR3 region has 12 residues. Germline V lookup: CDR1 MNHEY, CDR2 SVGEGT. The CDR3 spells CASNRGRETQYF. The CDR3 coding sequence is TGTGCCAGCAACCGCGGGAGAGAGACCCAGTACTTC.

This clonotype was seen a single time. The chain carries TRBV7-9 and TRBJ2-5; 8 bases fit TRBD1. The CDR3 is made up of 14 amino acids. Germline-derived CDR1 and CDR2 are SEHNR and FQNEAQ (reference sequence). V lost 5 bases to trimming and J lost 5 bases; unmatched junction nucleotides: 7. CDR3 nucleotide sequence: TGTGCCAGCAGCGGACAGGGACTTAGGGAGACCCAGTACTTC. Amino acid sequence: CASSGQGLRETQYF.

There are many counts of this clonotype. The rearrangement uses TRBV5-1 and TRBJ2-7, with D unresolved. This CDR3 comprises 13 residues. The germline gives CDR1 SGHRS, CDR2 YFSETQ. Between the trimmed V and J ends, which lost 1 base and 1 base, there was a span of 6 bases. DNA of the CDR3: TGCGCCAGCAGCTTGCAGGAATCCTACGAGCAGTACTTC. It is translated as CASSLQESYEQYF.

This clonotype has a count of ten or more. J is TRBJ2-7 and V is TRBV6-5; the match to TRBD2 covers 9 bases. The CDR3 has 15 amino acids. Germline loops: CDR1 MNHEY, CDR2 SVGAGI. Losses at the gene ends were 8 bases for V and 2 bases for J; bases not matched to a gene: 10. CDR3 in DNA: TGTGCCAGCTCCGTGGGGCGGGAGGGGCCCTACGAGCAGTACTTC. It specifies CASSVGREGPYEQYF.

At least ten counts were recorded for this clonotype. CDR3 amino acids: CASSSVPDLNTGELFF. In DNA form, the CDR3 reads TGTGCCAGCAGCTCTGTTCCGGACCTCAACACCGGGGAGCTGTTTTTT. This chain links TRBV7-2 with TRBJ2-2; no clear D gene. Deletions cut 4 bases from V and 2 bases from J, with 14 bases between. Germline values: CDR1 SGHTA, CDR2 FQGNSA. CDR3 length: 16 amino acids.